This note documents a single T cell receptor beta chain sequence. Antigen specificity is unknown. The data were obtained in a study of cytomegalovirus exposure and HLA in healthy donors. General study results and limits: The authors listed 150 to 200 TCR beta chains as cytomegalovirus-associated. In a later analysis, compared with equally common non-associated chains, HLA-associated beta chains were more expanded.

The V gene end was trimmed by 5 bases and the J gene end by 7 bases; junction bases not matched to a gene: 12. Germline CDR1 is SEHNR and CDR2 is FQNEAQ (reference sequence). The CDR3 is made up of 17 amino acids. The PCR ran on 60 Vbeta and 13 Jbeta primers. Authors' data handling: The authors later counted tens of millions of unique TCR beta chains, 9 million to 12 million of them shared. TCRdb keeps only in-frame clones here, not all; method: immunoSEQ multiplex PCR. V and J calls and clone size come straight from that table; D and trimming were deduced from the DNA. Its table records about 96,000 clones.

The sample consisted of PBMCs. The chain uses TRBV7-9 and TRBJ2-1, with TRBD2 identical over 12 bases. This TCR was recovered from a woman between 25 and 40 years old in good health and CMV-seronegative. CDR3 sequence (DNA): TGTGCCAGCAGCCCACACTCACTAGCGGGGGGTGGGAATGAGCAGTTCTTC. This gives the protein CASSPHSLAGGGNEQFF.